This entry is about one T cell receptor (beta chain). What it recognizes is unknown. The source of the sample is a study of T-cell memory formation after mild COVID-19. Study outcomes and limitations: Contracting clones from day 15 to 85 had balanced CD4/CD8; later expanders favoured CD4+.

From the 5' RACE reads, TCRdb called clonotypes with MiXCR, one entry per CDR3 protein. The repertoire consists of under 450,000 distinct CDR3 sequences, with approximately 15% occurring once and the leading ten covering under 25%. Trimming cost V 6 bases and J 4 bases, with 15 bases left between them. The CDR3 has 13 residues. The germline V gene encodes CDR1 DFQATT and CDR2 SNEGSKA (reference sequence). The rearrangement joins TRBV20-1 to TRBJ2-5; possible D gene TRBD2, 5 bases. Specimen: PBMCs or a T cell subset sorted from them (not recorded which). This receptor was taken from a man aged 18 to 29 who had mild COVID-19 (a few samples of this study predate the infection). Cell type and time point are not known. The CDR3 sequence: CSACLRGPETQYF. In DNA form, the CDR3 reads TGCAGTGCGTGCCTCCGAGGGCCAGAGACCCAGTACTTC.